This TCR beta chain was sequenced for a study of PD-1 blockade in classical Hodgkin lymphoma. In the study overall: With a 2-week interval, patients received intravenous nivolumab at 3 mg/kg.

Points from the study as a whole: Repertoire differences lack defined causes, possibly disease activity or prior therapy.

In the case of this clone: Its antigen is as yet unknown.

The repertoire was sequenced with immunoSEQ multiplex PCR; TCRdb's copy has only in-frame clones and lacks some. The table lists 25,000 to 30,000 clones, roughly 70% of them singletons. Germline-derived CDR1 and CDR2 are MNHNY and SVGAGI (reference sequence). V was clipped by 6 bases and J by 2 bases, with 17 bases between them. CDR3 length equals 15 residues. Autologous stem cell transplantation was followed by relapse in every patient, and brentuximab vedotin exposure varied. The TCR sequence derives from a human donor with classical Hodgkin lymphoma. The rearrangement joins TRBV6-6 to TRBJ2-7; possibly TRBD1 for D (6 bases). The sample here was peripheral blood mononuclear cells (PBMCs), taken before the second cycle of nivolumab. CDR3 DNA: TGTGCCAGCAGAGATCCGGGACAACCTACCTACGAGCAGTACTTC. It specifies CASRDPGQPTYEQYF.